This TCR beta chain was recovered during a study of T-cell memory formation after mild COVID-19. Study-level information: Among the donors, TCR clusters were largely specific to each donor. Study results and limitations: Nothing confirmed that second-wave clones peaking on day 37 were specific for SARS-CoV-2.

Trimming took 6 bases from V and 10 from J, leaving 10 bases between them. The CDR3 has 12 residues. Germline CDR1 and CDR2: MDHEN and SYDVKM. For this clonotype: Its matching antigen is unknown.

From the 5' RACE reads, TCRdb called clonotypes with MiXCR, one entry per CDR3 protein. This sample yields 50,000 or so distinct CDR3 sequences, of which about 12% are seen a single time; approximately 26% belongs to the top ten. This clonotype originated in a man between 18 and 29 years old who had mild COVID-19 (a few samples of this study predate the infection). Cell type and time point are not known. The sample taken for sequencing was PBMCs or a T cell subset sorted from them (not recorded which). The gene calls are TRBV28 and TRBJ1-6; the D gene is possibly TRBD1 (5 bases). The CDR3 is CASRGAGSPLHF. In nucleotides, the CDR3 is TGTGCCAGCAGAGGGGCTGGGTCACCCCTCCACTTT.